A selection of T cell receptor beta chains follows, all from one sample in a study of molecular identifiers for immune sequencing clone quantification. In TCRdb, the PCR reads were re-called with MiXCR into one record per CDR3 protein. Among about 640,000 distinct CDR3 sequences listed, nearly 20% were seen once. The material sequenced was naive CD8+ T cells from blood, with Jurkat cell RNA spiked in. Every receptor here comes from a human donor in good health. Some libraries in this study had Jurkat cell RNA spiked in. CDR3s include the opening cysteine and the closing phenylalanine or tryptophan. Fields, in order: D gene, CDR3 length, V gene, CDR3 protein. D genes are given only for firm matches.

d_call: NA; cdr3_length: 8; v_call: TRBV29-1; cdr3_aa: CSVPGYTF
d_call: TRBD1; cdr3_length: 17; v_call: TRBV4-3; cdr3_aa: CASSLTGTGSVNTEAFF
d_call: NA; cdr3_length: 17; v_call: TRBV12-3/TRBV12-4; cdr3_aa: CASSPGQGEGHSETQYF
d_call: TRBD2; cdr3_length: 14; v_call: TRBV4-3; cdr3_aa: CASSQEGTSYEQFF
d_call: NA; cdr3_length: 16; v_call: TRBV30; cdr3_aa: CAWKSGGGMVTDTQYF
d_call: NA; cdr3_length: 14; v_call: TRBV11-3; cdr3_aa: CASSSRGSHTEAFF
d_call: TRBD1; cdr3_length: 15; v_call: TRBV6-6; cdr3_aa: CASSYPSGQGNEQYF
d_call: NA; cdr3_length: 14; v_call: TRBV2; cdr3_aa: CASSSFLANEKLFF
d_call: TRBD1; cdr3_length: 15; v_call: TRBV5-5; cdr3_aa: CASSATPGQAYEQYF
d_call: NA; cdr3_length: 17; v_call: TRBV15; cdr3_aa: CATSREEKNTSTDTQYF
d_call: NA; cdr3_length: 13; v_call: TRBV6-5; cdr3_aa: CASSYSAFTEAFF
d_call: NA; cdr3_length: 16; v_call: TRBV9; cdr3_aa: CASSLMSGTQNTEAFF
d_call: NA; cdr3_length: 16; v_call: TRBV4-1; cdr3_aa: CASSQELTGAYNEQFF
d_call: TRBD2; cdr3_length: 15; v_call: TRBV12-3/TRBV12-4; cdr3_aa: CASSLLAGGPPEQYF
d_call: NA; cdr3_length: 15; v_call: TRBV30; cdr3_aa: CAWRIDSSFNYGYTF
d_call: NA; cdr3_length: 15; v_call: TRBV5-4; cdr3_aa: CASSLAGVYNSPLHF
d_call: NA; cdr3_length: 13; v_call: TRBV28; cdr3_aa: CASSPRGQETQYF
d_call: NA; cdr3_length: 14; v_call: TRBV20-1; cdr3_aa: CSARALGISYEQYF
d_call: NA; cdr3_length: 15; v_call: TRBV7-9; cdr3_aa: CASSLIDSQNTEAFF
d_call: NA; cdr3_length: 16; v_call: TRBV3-1; cdr3_aa: CASRQTGVARNTEAFF
d_call: NA; cdr3_length: 15; v_call: TRBV28; cdr3_aa: CASSFLPGTLETQYF
d_call: NA; cdr3_length: 13; v_call: TRBV6-6; cdr3_aa: CAGSYASGYEQYF
d_call: NA; cdr3_length: 14; v_call: TRBV12-3/TRBV12-4; cdr3_aa: CASSEGGSYNEQLF
d_call: NA; cdr3_length: 14; v_call: TRBV7-9; cdr3_aa: CASTPRGLNTEAFF
d_call: TRBD1; cdr3_length: 14; v_call: TRBV7-9; cdr3_aa: CASSSWDSYNEQFF
d_call: NA; cdr3_length: 16; v_call: TRBV7-3; cdr3_aa: CASSLQEGLSTGELLF
d_call: TRBD1; cdr3_length: 17; v_call: TRBV4-1; cdr3_aa: CASSQERGTGSYNEQFF
d_call: TRBD1; cdr3_length: 15; v_call: TRBV20-1; cdr3_aa: CSAPIGTGAGETQYF
d_call: TRBD1; cdr3_length: 14; v_call: TRBV2; cdr3_aa: CASTRTGRGDTQYF
d_call: NA; cdr3_length: 14; v_call: TRBV27; cdr3_aa: CASSYGLSNQPQHF
d_call: TRBD2; cdr3_length: 15; v_call: TRBV20-1; cdr3_aa: CSGAVGLAAVNEQFF
d_call: TRBD2; cdr3_length: 16; v_call: TRBV7-9; cdr3_aa: CASRGGSGISTDTQYF
d_call: TRBD2; cdr3_length: 14; v_call: TRBV29-1; cdr3_aa: CSVGGLAGGYEQYF
d_call: TRBD2; cdr3_length: 17; v_call: TRBV20-1; cdr3_aa: CSARGDGTSGGTDTQYF
d_call: TRBD2; cdr3_length: 15; v_call: TRBV27; cdr3_aa: CASRTSGGFGDTQYF
d_call: NA; cdr3_length: 15; v_call: TRBV30; cdr3_aa: CAWRPDSVPNTEAFF
d_call: NA; cdr3_length: 14; v_call: TRBV27; cdr3_aa: CASSLQGLVTEAFF
d_call: NA; cdr3_length: 13; v_call: TRBV7-2; cdr3_aa: CASSPDPSNEQFF
d_call: NA; cdr3_length: 16; v_call: TRBV15; cdr3_aa: CATSAREGATKNIQYF
d_call: NA; cdr3_length: 12; v_call: TRBV12-3/TRBV12-4; cdr3_aa: CASSQNTGELFF
d_call: NA; cdr3_length: 11; v_call: TRBV27; cdr3_aa: CASTRGHGQYF
d_call: NA; cdr3_length: 16; v_call: TRBV4-3; cdr3_aa: CASSQGVATVAGELFF
d_call: NA; cdr3_length: 15; v_call: TRBV16; cdr3_aa: CASSQWVTDNEKLFF
d_call: TRBD2; cdr3_length: 15; v_call: TRBV27; cdr3_aa: CASSLTSGVTYEQYF
d_call: NA; cdr3_length: 14; v_call: TRBV4-1; cdr3_aa: CASSQELYQETQYF
d_call: NA; cdr3_length: 16; v_call: TRBV15; cdr3_aa: CATSRDRPSLNTEAFF
d_call: NA; cdr3_length: 17; v_call: TRBV27; cdr3_aa: CASSLSIGSAMNTEAFF
d_call: NA; cdr3_length: 16; v_call: TRBV27; cdr3_aa: CASSLYSRVGSGELFF
d_call: TRBD2; cdr3_length: 17; v_call: TRBV19; cdr3_aa: CASSIDTSGRAYNEQFF
d_call: NA; cdr3_length: 15; v_call: TRBV27; cdr3_aa: CASSPPRTVNTEAFF
d_call: TRBD1; cdr3_length: 15; v_call: TRBV7-8; cdr3_aa: CAGRLDQQGAQPQHF
d_call: NA; cdr3_length: 18; v_call: TRBV6-6; cdr3_aa: CASSFEGRGHYSNQPQHF
d_call: NA; cdr3_length: 17; v_call: TRBV20-1; cdr3_aa: CSARSTSPDQGGQPQHF